The 17 T cell receptor beta chains listed next were all sequenced from one sample in a study of vaccination effects on CD4 cells after COVID-19. The culture ran for about 10 days, and then CD4+ T cells were isolated. The protocol was immunoSEQ multiplex PCR, while the TCRdb copy is restricted to in-frame clones and leaves out a portion. The sample has about 38,000 clones; about 80% are singletons. Their specific antigens are unknown. The sample here was CD4+ T cells from PBMCs cultured without peptide, taken before COVID-19 vaccination. The receptors derive from a human donor who received a COVID-19 vaccine.

This clone was seen just once. The chain recombines TRBV7-3 with TRBJ2-5; 8 nucleotides match TRBD2. Looked up from germline, CDR1 is SGHTA and CDR2 is FQGTGA. Losses at the gene ends were 5 bases for V and 4 bases for J; bases not matched to a gene: 6. This CDR3 has 14 amino acids. For the CDR3, the DNA is TGTGCCAGCAGCCCACGGGGGGGGTCAGAGACCCAGTACTTC. It codes for CASSPRGGSETQYF. Filled out from reference TRBV7-3 and TRBJ2-5, the complete variable domain reads GAGVSQTPSNKVTEKGKYVELRCDPISGHTALYWYRQSLGQGPEFLIYFQGTGAADDSGLPNDRFFAVRPEGSVSTLKIQRTERGDSAVYLCASSPRGGSETQYFGPGTRLLVL.

J is TRBJ2-1 and V is TRBV5-5, with D perhaps given as TRBD1 or TRBD2 (5 bases each). The CDR3 has 16 amino acids. Germline V gene sequence: CDR1 SGHKS, CDR2 YYEKEE (reference sequence). Trimming took 3 bases from V and 3 from J, leaving 16 bases between them. The CDR3 sequence: CASSSIAGSIYNEQFF. The CDR3 DNA reads as TGTGCCAGCAGCTCAATAGCAGGGAGTATCTACAATGAGCAGTTCTTC.

V usage is TRBV5-1 and J usage is TRBJ2-2; no clear D. CDR3 length equals 14 residues. Germline lookup yields CDR1 SGHRS and CDR2 YFSETQ. Between the trimmed V and J ends, which lost 0 bases and 1 base, there was a span of 4 bases. CDR3 amino acids: CASSLAQNTGELFF. CDR3 nucleotides: TGCGCCAGCAGCTTGGCCCAGAACACCGGGGAGCTGTTTTTT.

The chain employs TRBV27 and TRBJ1-6, with D uncertain. The CDR3 spans 13 residues. V gave up 6 bases and J gave up 8 bases, with 11 bases separating them. Per germline, CDR1 MNHEY and CDR2 SMNVEV (reference sequence). CDR3 DNA sequence: TGTGCCAGCAGGGTTGGGATTGATTCACCCCTCCACTTT. Its protein product is CASRVGIDSPLHF.

The chain recombines TRBV12-3 or TRBV12-4 with TRBJ1-5; weak D call: TRBD1 (5 bases). The CDR3 is 13 residues long. V lost 5 bases, J lost 5 bases, and 10 bases lay in between. The CDR3 region is CASSLQGHQPQHF. The CDR3 coding sequence is TGTGCCAGCAGTCTCCAGGGTCATCAGCCCCAGCATTTT.

V usage is TRBV6-1 and J usage is TRBJ1-2; tentatively, D is TRBD1 (5 bases). The CDR3 sequence is 13 residues long. Trimming shortened V by 2 bases and J by 9 bases, and 13 bases separated the two germline ends. Per the germline V gene, CDR1 is MNHNS and CDR2 is SASEGT. CDR3 in amino acids: CASSELAGLSYTF. The CDR3 DNA follows: TGTGCCAGCAGTGAATTGGCAGGGCTCAGCTACACCTTC.

This chain links TRBV28 with TRBJ2-4, with D possibly being TRBD2 (6 bases). Germline CDR1 MDHEN, CDR2 SYDVKM. The CDR3 totals 14 residues. V lost 5 bases and J lost 7, with 15 bases in between. CDR3 sequence reads: CASSRGLAGNIQYF. As DNA, the CDR3 is TGTGCCAGCAGTCGGGGACTGGCCGGGAACATTCAGTACTTC.

V usage is TRBV6-5 and J usage is TRBJ1-3; D ambiguous. Trimming left V 4 bases short and J 4 bases short, with 2 bases between. This CDR3 has 11 amino acids. The germline V gene encodes CDR1 MNHEY and CDR2 SVGAGI. CDR3 loop: CASSWGNTIYF. The CDR3 DNA sequence: TGTGCCAGCAGTTGGGGAAACACCATATATTTT.

This chain links TRBV28 with TRBJ2-7; 7 bases line up with TRBD2. This CDR3 has 15 amino acids. With V trimmed by 8 bases and J by 6 bases, 16 bases remained unmatched. The germline V gene has CDR1 MDHEN and CDR2 SYDVKM. The CDR3 spells CASGPGGPWGREQYV. In nucleotides, the CDR3 is TGTGCCAGCGGCCCGGGGGGACCCTGGGGCCGCGAGCAGTACGTC.

The genes are TRBV28 and TRBJ1-6, with 9 nucleotides matching TRBD1. Germline CDR1 MDHEN, CDR2 SYDVKM. V lost 3 bases to trimming and J lost 9 bases; unmatched junction nucleotides: 12. The CDR3 has 17 amino acids. CDR3 sequence (DNA): TGTGCCAGCAGTTTTGTCGGACAGGGGATGAAAGTTTCACCCCTCCACTTT. This encodes CASSFVGQGMKVSPLHF.

The table lists this clone with a count of one. This rearrangement joins TRBV5-1 to TRBJ2-5, with TRBD1 matching 8 bases. Germline CDR1 and CDR2: SGHRS and YFSETQ. Trimming took 3 bases from V and 3 from J; bases not matched to a gene: 10. The CDR3 loop spans 16 amino acids. The CDR3 is CASSSSAETGEETQYF. Written as DNA, the CDR3 is TGCGCCAGCAGCTCATCTGCTGAGACAGGGGAAGAGACCCAGTACTTC.

This clone showed up just a few times. The DNA of the CDR3 is TGCGCCAGCAGCTTGGACCCTATGGGGGATTCACCCCTCCACTTT. This sequence encodes CASSLDPMGDSPLHF. V usage is TRBV5-1 and J usage is TRBJ1-6; tentatively, D is TRBD1 (5 bases). Trimming shortened V by 0 bases and J by 8 bases, and 12 bases separated the two germline ends. This CDR3 is 15 amino acids long. In germline, CDR1 is SGHRS, CDR2 YFSETQ.

The chain combines TRBV4-1 with TRBJ2-5; 15 bases fit TRBD2. The junction had 3 bases not matched to a gene; V was cut back by 3 bases and J by 1 base. CDR3 size: 17 residues. Per germline, CDR1 MGHRA and CDR2 YSYEKL. In nucleotides, the CDR3 is TGCGCCAGCAGCCAGGGACTAGCGGGGGGCCTCCAAGAGACCCAGTACTTC. Its protein product is CASSQGLAGGLQETQYF.

This clone was detected a few times. The CDR3 loop is CASSLSSGGTHLHF. The CDR3 DNA reads TGTGCCAGCAGCTTATCGTCGGGGGGAACTCACCTCCACTTT. The chain has TRBV11-1 and TRBJ1-6; tentatively, D is TRBD1 (5 bases). The V and J ends lost 2 bases and 15 bases respectively, with 17 bases between them. The germline CDR1 and CDR2 sequences are SGHAT and FQDESV (reference sequence). The CDR3 runs 14 residues.

This clone has just a few counts. The chain is built from TRBV7-2 and TRBJ1-1, with no clear D. Deletions cut 0 bases from V and 1 base from J, with 3 bases between. The CDR3 spans 13 residues. The germline gives CDR1 SGHTA, CDR2 FQGNSA. The CDR3 nucleotides read TGTGCCAGCAGCTTAGCGCGGAACACTGAAGCTTTCTTT. Translated: CASSLARNTEAFF.

V usage is TRBV7-2 and J usage is TRBJ2-3; D gene ambiguous. V was cut by 5 bases and J by 2 bases, with 11 bases left in between. Germline CDR1 is SGHTA and CDR2 is FQGNSA. The length of the CDR3 is 14 residues. The CDR3 sequence: CASSPGVHTDTQYF. The CDR3, as DNA: TGTGCCAGCAGCCCCGGTGTGCACACAGATACGCAGTATTTT.

This clone appeared a few times. The rearrangement joins TRBV11-2 to TRBJ2-2; D is undetermined. The CDR3 totals 15 residues. V was cut by 5 bases and J by 1 base, with 11 bases left in between. Germline CDR1 reads SGHAT; CDR2 reads FQNNGV. CDR3: CASSVKIGNTGELFF. CDR3 nucleotide sequence: TGTGCCAGCAGCGTCAAAATAGGGAACACCGGGGAGCTGTTTTTT.